These T cell receptor beta chains were read from a single sample in a study of beta chain features in type 1 diabetes. Assay used: immunoSEQ multiplex PCR; TCRdb lists only in-frame clones, some missing. This sample has more than 8,500 clones; approximately 80% occur once, and the top ten carry approximately 1.5%. What was sequenced was Tregs from blood. The receptors were sampled from a young woman in good health. Both conserved end residues are part of each CDR3. A D gene is named only where the DNA matches it firmly. The size entry is marked missing in some rows and otherwise reads once, few, many or a size class.

cdr3_aa cdr3_nt d_call j_call v_call clone_size
CASSTRTGLNTGELFF TGCGCCAGCAGCACCCGGACAGGGTTGAACACCGGGGAGCTGTTTTTT TRBD1 TRBJ2-2 TRBV5-1 -
CASSLPGVYEQYF TGTGCCAGCAGCTTACCGGGAGTCTACGAGCAGTACTTC - TRBJ2-7 TRBV7-2 once
CASSRQDGVGFF TGCGCCAGCAGCCGACAGGACGGGGTGGGGTTCTTC - TRBJ2-1 TRBV4-1 -
CTSSQDTALQFF TGCACCAGCAGCCAAGACACAGCCCTGCAGTTCTTC - TRBJ2-1 TRBV1 -
CASSPRRSSYEQYF TGCGCCAGCAGCCCCAGACGGAGCTCCTACGAGCAGTACTTC - TRBJ2-7 TRBV5-1 -
CASSEGDRGGNTIYF TGTGCCAGCAGTGAGGGGGACAGGGGTGGAAACACCATATATTTT TRBD1 TRBJ1-3 TRBV6-1 -
CASSVGGHEQFF TGTGCCAGCAGTGTAGGCGGGCATGAGCAGTTCTTC - TRBJ2-1 TRBV6-1 -
CASSLARGLAYINEQFF TGTGCCAGCAGCTTAGCTCGTGGACTAGCGTATATCAATGAGCAGTTCTTC TRBD2 TRBJ2-1 TRBV7-9 -
CASSIREGNQPQHF TGTGCCAGCAGTATAAGGGAGGGCAATCAGCCCCAGCATTTT - TRBJ1-5 TRBV2 -
CAISGRSDTEAFF TGTGCCATCAGTGGCCGAAGCGACACTGAAGCTTTCTTT - TRBJ1-1 TRBV10-3 few
CASSRSISGGSQETQYF TGTGCCAGCTCACGCTCAATTAGCGGGGGCTCTCAAGAGACCCAGTACTTC TRBD2 TRBJ2-5 TRBV18 -
CSPQGGYEQYF TGCAGTCCCCAAGGCGGCTACGAGCAGTACTTC - TRBJ2-7 TRBV20-1 -
CASSQASGGASTDTQYF TGTGCCAGCAGCCAAGCTAGCGGGGGTGCAAGCACAGATACGCAGTATTTT TRBD2 TRBJ2-3 TRBV4-2 -
CASSQNAGGPTEQFF TGTGCCAGCAGCCAGAACGCGGGAGGGCCCACTGAGCAGTTCTTC TRBD2 TRBJ2-1 TRBV14 -
CASSKTIEAFF TGTGCCAGTAGTAAGACTATTGAAGCTTTCTTT - TRBJ1-1 TRBV19 -
CAISVRQFNEQFF TGTGCCATCAGTGTCCGCCAGTTTAATGAGCAGTTCTTC - TRBJ2-1 TRBV10-3 -
CASSASRRRPQDEQYF TGCGCCAGCAGTGCGTCAAGACGGAGGCCCCAAGACGAGCAGTACTTC - TRBJ2-7 TRBV10-2 -
CASKRGGASSYNEQFF TGTGCCAGCAAGAGAGGGGGCGCCAGCTCCTACAATGAGCAGTTCTTC TRBD1 TRBJ2-1 TRBV7-9 -
CASSLAADTQYF TGTGCCAGCAGCCTGGCAGCAGATACGCAGTATTTT - TRBJ2-3 TRBV6-6 once
CASSLDPYTDTQYF TGCGCCAGCAGCTTGGATCCCTACACAGATACGCAGTATTTT - TRBJ2-3 TRBV5-1 few
CASSPLDRNQPQHF TGCGCCAGCAGCCCGCTCGACAGAAATCAGCCCCAGCATTTT - TRBJ1-5 TRBV5-1 few
CASSDLAGGWGEQFF TGTGCCAGCAGTGATTTAGCGGGAGGATGGGGTGAGCAGTTCTTC TRBD2 TRBJ2-1 TRBV25-1 -
CASSLFGQGYTEAFF TGTGCCAGCAGCTTATTCGGACAGGGTTACACTGAAGCTTTCTTT TRBD1 TRBJ1-1 TRBV7-2 -
CASSGGLGDYGYTF TGTGCCAGTAGTGGGGGACTTGGAGACTATGGCTACACCTTC - TRBJ1-2 TRBV19 once
CASSLMGPREQYF TGTGCCAGCAGCTTGATGGGGCCCCGCGAGCAGTACTTC - TRBJ2-7 TRBV5-5 -
CASSFYSGAYSYEQYF TGTGCCAGCAGCTTTTACAGCGGGGCCTACTCCTACGAGCAGTACTTC TRBD2 TRBJ2-7 TRBV7-9 -
CASSLVGTSGGILQETQYF TGTGCCAGCAGCTTAGTTGGGACTAGCGGGGGGATCCTCCAAGAGACCCAGTACTTC TRBD2 TRBJ2-5 TRBV7-2 -
CAWRITGGSYGYTF TGTGCCTGGCGAATCACAGGGGGCTCCTATGGCTACACCTTC TRBD1 TRBJ1-2 TRBV30 -
CASSIRAGGSSGELFF TGTGCCAGTAGTATTAGGGCAGGGGGCTCGAGCGGGGAGCTGTTTTTT TRBD1 TRBJ2-2 TRBV19 -
CASSTSGVGNNEQFF TGTGCCAGCAGTACTAGCGGGGTTGGCAACAATGAGCAGTTCTTC TRBD2 TRBJ2-1 TRBV28 -
CASSEKDRQEYF TGTGCCAGCAGTGAAAAGGACAGGCAGGAGTACTTC TRBD1 TRBJ2-7 TRBV6-1 -
CAWRTSGGSYEQYF TGTGCCTGGCGAACTAGCGGGGGCTCCTACGAGCAGTACTTC TRBD2 TRBJ2-7 TRBV30 -
CASSRQGRTEAFF TGTGCCAGCAGTCGACAGGGTCGCACTGAAGCTTTCTTT TRBD1 TRBJ1-1 TRBV2 -
CASSLGGETGSNTGELFF TGTGCCAGCAGCTTAGGGGGGGAGACAGGGTCGAACACCGGGGAGCTGTTTTTT - TRBJ2-2 TRBV7-8 -
CASSRTGPQFF TGTGCCAGCAGCAGGACAGGGCCTCAGTTCTTC TRBD1 TRBJ2-1 TRBV5-4 -
CASSSSGPHGELFF TGCGCCAGCAGCTCGTCAGGTCCCCACGGGGAGCTGTTTTTT - TRBJ2-2 TRBV5-1 -
CASSFTASASYEQYF TGCGCCAGCAGCTTTACGGCTAGCGCGAGCTACGAGCAGTACTTC - TRBJ2-7 TRBV5-1 -
CASSSTGMNTGELFF TGCGCCAGCAGCAGTACAGGGATGAACACCGGGGAGCTGTTTTTT - TRBJ2-2 TRBV5-1 -
CASSLHSRGAGTYEQYF TGTGCCAGCAGCTTACATTCGCGGGGGGCCGGAACCTACGAGCAGTACTTC TRBD2 TRBJ2-7 TRBV7-2 -
CASRRTGGGYEQYF TGTGCCAGCAGAAGGACAGGGGGCGGATACGAGCAGTACTTC TRBD1 TRBJ2-7 TRBV2 -
CASSLDRVGTQYF TGCGCCAGCAGCTTGGACAGGGTCGGGACCCAGTACTTC - TRBJ2-5 TRBV5-1 -
CASSSTGDGYTF TGTGCCAGCAGCTCCACAGGGGACGGCTACACCTTC TRBD1 TRBJ1-2 TRBV6-6 few
CASSELTGVRYEQYF TGCGCCAGCAGCGAACTGACAGGGGTAAGGTACGAGCAGTACTTC TRBD1 TRBJ2-7 TRBV5-1 -
CASSHGTGGNQPQHF TGTGCCAGCAGCCACGGGACGGGGGGCAATCAGCCCCAGCATTTT - TRBJ1-5 TRBV11-2 -
CASSFELAGATDTQYF TGTGCCAGCAGCTTTGAATTAGCGGGAGCAACAGATACGCAGTATTTT TRBD2 TRBJ2-3 TRBV7-9 -
CASSYTGSGNEKLFF TGTGCCAGCAGTTACACAGGGTCTGGCAATGAAAAACTGTTTTTT - TRBJ1-4 TRBV6-5 -
CASSQGARTEAFF TGTGCCAGCAGCCAGGGGGCGAGGACTGAAGCTTTCTTT TRBD1 TRBJ1-1 TRBV9 -
CATRWASSTDTQYF TGTGCCACCCGGTGGGCCTCTAGCACAGATACGCAGTATTTT - TRBJ2-3 TRBV19 -
CASDGGGVNTGELFF TGTGCTAGTGATGGAGGGGGCGTTAACACCGGGGAGCTGTTTTTT - TRBJ2-2 TRBV12-5 -
CATSAGGNTDTQYF TGTGCTACATCAGCGGGGGGGAACACAGATACGCAGTATTTT TRBD2 TRBJ2-3 TRBV19 -
CASSIAGAGNEQYF TGTGCCAGCAGTATAGCGGGAGCTGGCAACGAGCAGTACTTC TRBD2 TRBJ2-7 TRBV7-9 few
CASSFSGGLEAFF TGTGCCAGCAGTTTTTCGGGGGGCCTAGAAGCTTTCTTT - TRBJ1-1 TRBV28 -
CASSPRDRVATEAFF TGTGCCAGCAGTCCCCGAGACAGGGTGGCCACTGAAGCTTTCTTT TRBD1 TRBJ1-1 TRBV25-1 few
CASRGQGAGTEAFF TGTGCCAGCAGAGGACAGGGGGCCGGGACTGAAGCTTTCTTT TRBD1 TRBJ1-1 TRBV25-1 -
CASSLRTSGRASEQYF TGCGCCAGCAGCTTACGGACTAGCGGGAGGGCCAGTGAGCAGTACTTC TRBD2 TRBJ2-7 TRBV5-1 -
CAWRRSAGETLSYEQYF TGTGCCTGGAGAAGATCAGCGGGGGAGACCCTCTCCTACGAGCAGTACTTC TRBD2 TRBJ2-7 TRBV30 -
CASSPAASGGQSWETQYF TGCGCCAGCAGCCCCGCGGCTAGCGGGGGGCAATCGTGGGAGACCCAGTACTTC TRBD2 TRBJ2-5 TRBV5-1 once
CSVGGGYEQYF TGCAGCGTTGGGGGGGGGTACGAGCAGTACTTC TRBD2 TRBJ2-7 TRBV29-1 -